This T cell receptor (beta chain) emerged from a study of blood T cell repertoires in COVID-19. Study background: Sources were T cells, B-cell-depleted T cells, or PBMCs; the material itself was cDNA or gDNA.

Germline trimming cut 4 bases from V and 4 bases from J; bases unmatched to any gene: 8. Germline V gene sequence: CDR1 MGHRA, CDR2 YSYEKL. This CDR3 comprises 15 residues. Produced via immunoSEQ multiplex PCR; TCRdb's table is partial and in-frame only. The data show roughly 60,000 clones, around 80% seen once. This sequence joins TRBV4-1 and TRBJ1-2, with TRBD1 identical over 8 bases. Sequencing was carried out using peripheral blood. The receptor was derived from a human donor in a cohort sampled during active or convalescent COVID-19. The CDR3 bases are TGCGCCAGCAGCCTAACGACAGGGGACACCTATGGCTACACCTTC. Translated: CASSLTTGDTYGYTF.